A selection of T cell receptor beta chains follows, all from one sample in a study of control samples from healthy donors and cancer patients. Some clones are missing from TCRdb's copy, which holds only in-frame ones; the method was immunoSEQ multiplex PCR. The sample lists tens of thousands of clones, over 75% occurring once. The sequenced material came from blood. The source of these receptors is a woman aged 45-60 years in good health. The CDR3 runs from the conserved cysteine through the conserved F or W. A D gene is named only where the DNA matches it firmly. A clone size is listed for some rows: how often the clone was seen (once, few, many), or a class if it is expanded.

d_call | clone_size | j_call | v_call | cdr3_aa | cdr3_nt
- | - | TRBJ1-2 | TRBV5-1 | CASSLEGGFNYGYTF | TGCGCCAGCAGCTTGGAGGGAGGGTTTAACTATGGCTACACCTTC
- | - | TRBJ2-2 | TRBV29-1 | CSVYGSGELFF | TGCAGCGTTTATGGATCCGGGGAGCTGTTTTTT
- | - | TRBJ2-7 | TRBV5-1 | CASRRDQSSYEQYF | TGCGCCAGCAGGCGGGACCAGAGCTCCTACGAGCAGTACTTC
- | - | TRBJ2-7 | TRBV6-5 | CASSPITTLGEQYF | TGTGCCAGCAGCCCCATAACAACCCTGGGGGAGCAGTACTTC
- | - | TRBJ2-6 | TRBV27 | CASSLSLRVSLSSGANVLTF | TGTGCCAGCAGTTTATCATTGCGGGTTTCACTCAGCTCTGGGGCCAACGTCCTGACTTTC
TRBD2 | - | TRBJ2-2 | TRBV4-1 | CASSQVSAGGGWDTGELFF | TGCGCCAGCAGCCAAGTTTCAGCGGGGGGAGGATGGGACACCGGGGAGCTGTTTTTT
TRBD2 | once | TRBJ2-3 | TRBV4-1 | CASSQQTGTSGRDTQYF | TGCGCCAGCAGCCAACAAACCGGGACTAGCGGGAGGGATACGCAGTATTTT
TRBD2 | - | TRBJ2-1 | TRBV7-3 | CASSLLAGVYNEQFF | TGTGCCAGCAGCCTACTAGCGGGAGTATACAATGAGCAGTTCTTC
TRBD1 | - | TRBJ1-5 | TRBV15 | CATSRDRLWTGDQPQHF | TGTGCCACCAGCAGAGATAGATTGTGGACAGGGGATCAGCCCCAGCATTTT
TRBD1 | - | TRBJ1-4 | TRBV7-9 | CASSFHGTGEATNEKLFF | TGTGCCAGCAGCTTTCACGGGACAGGGGAGGCAACTAATGAAAAACTGTTTTTT
TRBD1 | - | TRBJ2-7 | TRBV12-3/TRBV12-4 | CASIPGQGYEQYF | TGTGCCAGCATTCCAGGACAGGGCTACGAGCAGTACTTC
- | - | TRBJ2-1 | TRBV7-2 | CASSYDSNEQFF | TGTGCCAGCAGCTACGACAGCAATGAGCAGTTCTTC
- | - | TRBJ1-3 | TRBV19 | CASSILGAGNTIYF | TGTGCCAGTAGTATCCTCGGTGCTGGAAACACCATATATTTT
- | - | TRBJ2-7 | TRBV10-3 | CAIGGSDPNPYEQYF | TGTGCCATCGGTGGATCGGACCCCAATCCCTACGAGCAGTACTTC
- | - | TRBJ2-5 | TRBV11-2 | CASGYRREETQYF | TGTGCCAGCGGATATAGGAGGGAAGAGACCCAGTACTTC
TRBD1 | once | TRBJ1-1 | TRBV9 | CASSVGTGRPNTEAFF | TGTGCCAGCAGCGTAGGGACAGGGCGGCCGAACACTGAAGCTTTCTTT
TRBD1 | - | TRBJ1-2 | TRBV5-6 | CASSIQTGVDGYTF | TGTGCCAGCAGCATTCAGACAGGGGTGGATGGCTACACCTTC
- | - | TRBJ2-1 | TRBV9 | CASSVAGTSFYNEQFF | TGTGCCAGCAGCGTGGCCGGGACTTCCTTTTACAATGAGCAGTTCTTC
- | - | TRBJ1-4 | TRBV6-5 | CASSYRGSSNEKLFF | TGTGCCAGCAGTTACCGGGGTTCATCTAATGAAAAACTGTTTTTT
TRBD2 | - | TRBJ2-7 | TRBV5-4 | CASSYTTGLAGLHEQYF | TGTGCCAGCAGTTATACGACGGGGCTAGCGGGACTCCACGAGCAGTACTTC
- | - | TRBJ1-1 | TRBV30 | CAWSVGGGTEAFF | TGTGCCTGGAGTGTAGGAGGGGGAACTGAAGCTTTCTTT
TRBD1 | once | TRBJ2-5 | TRBV5-6 | CASSKDRYQETQYF | TGTGCCAGCAGCAAGGACAGGTACCAAGAGACCCAGTACTTC
- | - | TRBJ2-1 | TRBV7-9 | CASTGLSNNEQFF | TGTGCCAGCACGGGACTCTCAAACAATGAGCAGTTCTTC
TRBD2 | - | TRBJ2-1 | TRBV20-1 | CSAPLATKQFF | TGCAGTGCTCCACTAGCGACAAAGCAGTTCTTC
TRBD2 | - | TRBJ2-5 | TRBV12-3/TRBV12-4 | CASSGLARETQYF | TGTGCCAGCAGTGGACTAGCGAGGGAGACCCAGTACTTC
- | - | TRBJ1-4 | TRBV7-9 | CASSFSHEGEKLFF | TGTGCCAGCAGCTTCTCCCACGAGGGTGAAAAACTGTTTTTT
TRBD2 | - | TRBJ2-3 | TRBV9 | CASSPGTSGRAGTQYF | TGTGCCAGCAGCCCCGGGACTAGCGGGAGGGCCGGTACGCAGTATTTT
- | - | TRBJ2-6 | TRBV19 | CASSIGVSGANVLTF | TGTGCCAGTAGTATAGGTGTATCTGGGGCCAACGTCCTGACTTTC
TRBD2 | - | TRBJ2-2 | TRBV4-2 | CASSQDPSGSVTGTGELFF | TGTGCCAGCAGCCAAGATCCCAGCGGGAGCGTCACCGGAACCGGGGAGCTGTTTTTT
TRBD1 | - | TRBJ2-5 | TRBV6-5 | CASSYAGQDPQETQYF | TGTGCCAGCAGTTACGCGGGACAGGACCCCCAAGAGACCCAGTACTTC
- | - | TRBJ1-4 | TRBV4-1 | CASSPRRATNEKLFF | TGCGCCAGCAGCCCCCGACGGGCAACTAATGAAAAACTGTTTTTT
- | - | TRBJ2-1 | TRBV7-8 | CASSRTDDNEQFF | TGTGCCAGCAGCCGGACAGATGACAATGAGCAGTTCTTC
- | - | TRBJ2-1 | TRBV28 | CASSFRGEQFF | TGTGCCAGCAGTTTTCGGGGGGAGCAGTTCTTC
TRBD2 | - | TRBJ2-7 | TRBV7-2 | CASSNRGAYEQYF | TGTGCCAGCAGCAACCGGGGGGCCTACGAGCAGTACTTC
- | few | TRBJ2-1 | TRBV10-3 | CAISESNFYNEQFF | TGTGCCATCAGTGAGTCGAACTTCTACAATGAGCAGTTCTTC
TRBD1 | once | TRBJ2-3 | TRBV9 | CASSDRDRGFDTQYF | TGTGCCAGCAGCGACCGGGACAGGGGGTTCGATACGCAGTATTTT
- | - | TRBJ2-6 | TRBV24-1 | CATSDGGGAGANVLTF | TGTGCCACCAGTGATGGGGGCGGGGCTGGGGCCAACGTCCTGACTTTC